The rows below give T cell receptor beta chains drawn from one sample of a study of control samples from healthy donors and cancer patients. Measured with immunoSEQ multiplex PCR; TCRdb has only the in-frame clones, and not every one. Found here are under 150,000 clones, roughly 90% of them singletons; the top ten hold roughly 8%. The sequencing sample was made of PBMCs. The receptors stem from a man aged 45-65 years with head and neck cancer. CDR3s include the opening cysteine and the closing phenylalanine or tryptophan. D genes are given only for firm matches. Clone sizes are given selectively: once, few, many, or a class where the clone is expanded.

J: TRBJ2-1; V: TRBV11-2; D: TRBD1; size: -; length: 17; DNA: TGTGCCAGCAGCGTGTGGTCAGGGGGCCTTAACTACAATGAGCAGTTCTTC; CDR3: CASSVWSGGLNYNEQFF
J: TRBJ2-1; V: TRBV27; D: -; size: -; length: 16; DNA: TGTGCCAGCAGTACAGGACTGACTAGCTCCTACAATGAGCAGTTCTTC; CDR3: CASSTGLTSSYNEQFF
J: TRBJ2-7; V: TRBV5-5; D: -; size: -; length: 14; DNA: TGTGCCAGCAGCTTGGCATGGGGGAACCACGAGCAGTACTTC; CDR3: CASSLAWGNHEQYF
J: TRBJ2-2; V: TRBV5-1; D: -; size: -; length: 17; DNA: TGCGCCAGCAGCTTGGCCACAGATACCGCGAACACCGGGGAGCTGTTTTTT; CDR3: CASSLATDTANTGELFF
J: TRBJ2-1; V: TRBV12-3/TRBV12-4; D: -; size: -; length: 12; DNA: TGTGCCAGCAGTTTAATGGAACATGAGCAGTTCTTC; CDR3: CASSLMEHEQFF
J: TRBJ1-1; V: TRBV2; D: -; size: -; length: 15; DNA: TGTGCCAGCAGTGTACGGCGGACGCAGAACACTGAAGCTTTCTTT; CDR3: CASSVRRTQNTEAFF
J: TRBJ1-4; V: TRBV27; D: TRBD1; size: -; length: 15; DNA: TGTGCCAGCAGGGGCAGGGGGCCTTCTAATGAAAAACTGTTTTTT; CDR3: CASRGRGPSNEKLFF
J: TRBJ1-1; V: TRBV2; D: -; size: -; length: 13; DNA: TGTGCCAGCACAGGGCTAGAGAACACTGAAGCTTTCTTT; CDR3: CASTGLENTEAFF
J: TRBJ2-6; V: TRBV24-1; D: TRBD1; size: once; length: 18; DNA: TGTGCCACCAGTGACCCGGGACAGGGGGCGCGCGGGGCCAACGTCCTGACTTTC; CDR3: CATSDPGQGARGANVLTF
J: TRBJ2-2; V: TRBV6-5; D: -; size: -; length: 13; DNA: TGTGCCAGCAATCGGATGAACACCGGGGAGCTGTTTTTT; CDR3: CASNRMNTGELFF
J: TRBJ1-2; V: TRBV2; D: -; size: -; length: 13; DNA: TGTGCCAGCAGTCCACAGGGATGGGATGGCTACACCTTC; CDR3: CASSPQGWDGYTF
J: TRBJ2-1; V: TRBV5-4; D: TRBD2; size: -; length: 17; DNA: TGTGCCAGCAGCCCGACTAGCGGGAGGGCCGTATACAATGAGCAGTTCTTC; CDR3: CASSPTSGRAVYNEQFF
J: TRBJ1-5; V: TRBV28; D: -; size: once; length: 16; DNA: TGTGCCAGCAGTTTATACAGAGATTATAGCAATCAGCCCCAGCATTTT; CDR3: CASSLYRDYSNQPQHF
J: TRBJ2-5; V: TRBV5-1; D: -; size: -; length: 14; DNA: TGCGCCAGCACTTTAGGGTTGGGACAAGAGACCCAGTACTTC; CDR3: CASTLGLGQETQYF
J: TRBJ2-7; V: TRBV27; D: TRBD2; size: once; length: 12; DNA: TGTGCCAGCAGGGCTAGCGGGTACGAGCAGTACTTC; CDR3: CASRASGYEQYF
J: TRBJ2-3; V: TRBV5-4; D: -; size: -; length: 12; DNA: TGTGCCAGCAGCGTCGGCACAGATACGCAGTATTTT; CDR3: CASSVGTDTQYF
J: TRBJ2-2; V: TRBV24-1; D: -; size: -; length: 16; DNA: TGTGCCACCAGTGATTTGCCTGCCAGCAACACCGGGGAGCTGTTTTTT; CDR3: CATSDLPASNTGELFF
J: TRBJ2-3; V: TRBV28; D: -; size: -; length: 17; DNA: TGTGCCAGCAGTTCGTCGACGGGACCCCCCGTTTTAGATACGCAGTATTTT; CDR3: CASSSSTGPPVLDTQYF
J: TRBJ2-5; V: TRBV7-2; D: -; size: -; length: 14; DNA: TGTGCCAGCTCGGGACGGCGGACCCAAGAGACCCAGTACTTC; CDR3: CASSGRRTQETQYF
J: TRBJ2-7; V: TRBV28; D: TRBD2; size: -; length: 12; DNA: TGTGCCAGCGGTCTGGCGGGAGGCGAGCAGTACTTC; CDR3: CASGLAGGEQYF
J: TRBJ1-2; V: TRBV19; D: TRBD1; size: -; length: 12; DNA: TGTGCCAGTAGTGACGACAGGGGGGGCTCCACCTTC; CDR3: CASSDDRGGSTF
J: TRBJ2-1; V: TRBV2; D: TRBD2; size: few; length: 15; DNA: TGTGCCAGCAGACTAGCGGGAGGGTTATACAATGAGCAGTTCTTC; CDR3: CASRLAGGLYNEQFF
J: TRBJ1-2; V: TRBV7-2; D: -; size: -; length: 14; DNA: TGTGCCAGCAGCGGGCGGAGTAGCGGGTATGGCTACACCTTC; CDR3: CASSGRSSGYGYTF
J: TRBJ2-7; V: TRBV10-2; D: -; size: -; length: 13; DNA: TGCGCCAGCAGTGAGGCAAGAAGCTACGAGCAGTACTTC; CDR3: CASSEARSYEQYF
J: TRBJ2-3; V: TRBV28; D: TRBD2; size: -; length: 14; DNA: TGTGCCAGCAGTTCAGCGGGAGGGCCAGATACGCAGTATTTT; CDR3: CASSSAGGPDTQYF
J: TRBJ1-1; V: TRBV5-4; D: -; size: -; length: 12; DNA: TGTGCCAGCAGCGCTGGCGGCACTGAAGCTTTCTTT; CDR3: CASSAGGTEAFF
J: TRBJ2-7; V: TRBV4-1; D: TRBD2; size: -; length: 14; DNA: TGCGCCAGCAGCCCTAGCGGGGGGGCGTCCGAGCAGTACTTC; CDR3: CASSPSGGASEQYF
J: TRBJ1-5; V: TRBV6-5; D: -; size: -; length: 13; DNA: TGTGCCCTCGGCCGGGACAGCAATCAGCCCCAGCATTTT; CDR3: CALGRDSNQPQHF
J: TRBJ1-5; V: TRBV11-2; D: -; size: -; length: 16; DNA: TGTGCCAGCAGCTTAGAGGGGTCAGCCGGCAATCAGCCCCAGCATTTT; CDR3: CASSLEGSAGNQPQHF
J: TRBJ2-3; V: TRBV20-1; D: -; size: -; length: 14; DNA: TGCAGTGCTAGTCGTGGGGCAAGCACAGATACGCAGTATTTT; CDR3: CSASRGASTDTQYF
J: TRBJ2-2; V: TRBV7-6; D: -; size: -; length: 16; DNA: TGTGCCAGCAGCTTAGAGGAAGGATACAAAGGCGGGGAGCTGTTTTTT; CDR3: CASSLEEGYKGGELFF
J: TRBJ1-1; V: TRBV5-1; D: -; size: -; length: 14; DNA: TGCGCCAGCAGCTTCGGGACTTTAAACACTGAAGCTTTCTTT; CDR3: CASSFGTLNTEAFF
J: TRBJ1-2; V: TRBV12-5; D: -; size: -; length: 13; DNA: TGTGCTAGTGGTCTACAAACCAACTATGGCTACACCTTC; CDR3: CASGLQTNYGYTF
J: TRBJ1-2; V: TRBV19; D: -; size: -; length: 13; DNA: TGTGCCAGTAGTATAGACCTGAACTATGGCTACACCTTC; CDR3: CASSIDLNYGYTF
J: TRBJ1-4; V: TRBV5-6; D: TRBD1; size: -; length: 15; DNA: TGTGCCAGCAGCTTCCGGACAGGGGTGGCCGAAAAACTGTTTTTT; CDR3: CASSFRTGVAEKLFF
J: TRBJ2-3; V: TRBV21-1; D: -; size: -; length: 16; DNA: TGTGCCAGCCCCCCAGGGGTGGACAGGGATAGGGATACGCAGTATTTT; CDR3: CASPPGVDRDRDTQYF
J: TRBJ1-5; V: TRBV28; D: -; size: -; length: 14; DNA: TGTGCCAGCAGCCTCGTGGCTATCAATCAGCCCCAGCATTTT; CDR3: CASSLVAINQPQHF
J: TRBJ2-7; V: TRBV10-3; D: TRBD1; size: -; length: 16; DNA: TGTGCCATCAGTGGACCGGGACAGGGGAAGATACACGAGCAGTACTTC; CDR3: CAISGPGQGKIHEQYF